This T cell receptor (beta chain) was retrieved from a study of T cell changes during pregnancy in multiple sclerosis. Sequencing used immunoSEQ multiplex PCR; TCRdb keeps in-frame clones, though not all of them. The sample records 50,000 or so clones, around 94% being singletons. Germline-derived CDR1 and CDR2 are SGHTA and FQGNSA. Trimming pared 5 bases from V and 7 bases from J, leaving 12 bases between. CDR3 length: 13 residues. This clonotype was sampled from a female donor with multiple sclerosis, enrolled in a pregnancy study. The J gene is TRBJ2-1, the V gene TRBV7-2; D remains unclear. This specimen was CD4+ T cells from peripheral blood mononuclear cells, taken before pregnancy. The CDR3 bases are TGTGCCAGCAGCCGAGAGGTATTTAATGAGCAGTTCTTC. It codes for CASSREVFNEQFF. Supplemented by reference TRBV7-2 and TRBJ2-1, the full variable domain reads GAGVSQSPSNKVTEKGKDVELRCDPISGHTALYWYRQSLGQGLEFLIYFQGNSAPDKSGLPSDRFSAERTGGSVSTLTIQRTQQEDSAVYLCASSREVFNEQFFGPGTRLTVL.